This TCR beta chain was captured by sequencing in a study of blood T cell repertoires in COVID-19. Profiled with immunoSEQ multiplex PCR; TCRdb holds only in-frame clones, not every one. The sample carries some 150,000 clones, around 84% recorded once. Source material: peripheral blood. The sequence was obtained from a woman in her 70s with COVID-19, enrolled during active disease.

The CDR3 loop is CATSGGGGEYGYTF. CDR3 DNA: TGTGCCACCAGTGGTGGAGGGGGCGAATATGGCTACACCTTC. The J gene is TRBJ1-2, the V gene TRBV24-1, with 7 bases aligning to TRBD1. From germline, CDR1 is KGHDR and CDR2 SFDVKD. The trim removed 5 bases at V and 5 bases at J, leaving 7 bases unmatched. CDR3 size: 14 residues.